The T cell receptor beta chain under discussion was sequenced for a study of blood T cell repertoires in COVID-19. Study at large: Samples taken during acute and convalescent COVID-19 were collected in the United States, Italy and Spain. T cells, B-cell-depleted T cells, or PBMCs provided the cDNA or gDNA that served as material.

This clone was observed a handful of times. Sequenced by immunoSEQ multiplex PCR; TCRdb stores in-frame clones only, minus some. The sample consists of just under 40,000 clones, roughly 78% of them appearing once. This receptor was taken from a man between 65 and 85 years old with acute or convalescent COVID-19. The sequencing input was peripheral blood.

The CDR3 protein is CASSPSPSGRAVLETQYF. CDR3 sequence (DNA): TGTGCCAGCAGCCCCAGTCCTAGCGGGAGGGCCGTGTTAGAGACCCAGTACTTC. The chain joins TRBV5-4 to TRBJ2-5; 12 positions agree with TRBD2. Germline CDR1 and CDR2: SGHNT and YYREEE (reference sequence). J gave up 4 bases and V 4 bases, and 14 bases lay outside the gene matches. The CDR3 sequence is 18 residues long. The whole variable domain, remainder taken from reference TRBV5-4 and TRBJ2-5, is ETGVTQSPTHLIKTRGQQVTLRCSSQSGHNTVSWYQQALGQGPQFIFQYYREEENGRGNFPPRFSGLQFPNYSSELNVNALELDDSALYLCASSPSPSGRAVLETQYFGPGTRLLVL.